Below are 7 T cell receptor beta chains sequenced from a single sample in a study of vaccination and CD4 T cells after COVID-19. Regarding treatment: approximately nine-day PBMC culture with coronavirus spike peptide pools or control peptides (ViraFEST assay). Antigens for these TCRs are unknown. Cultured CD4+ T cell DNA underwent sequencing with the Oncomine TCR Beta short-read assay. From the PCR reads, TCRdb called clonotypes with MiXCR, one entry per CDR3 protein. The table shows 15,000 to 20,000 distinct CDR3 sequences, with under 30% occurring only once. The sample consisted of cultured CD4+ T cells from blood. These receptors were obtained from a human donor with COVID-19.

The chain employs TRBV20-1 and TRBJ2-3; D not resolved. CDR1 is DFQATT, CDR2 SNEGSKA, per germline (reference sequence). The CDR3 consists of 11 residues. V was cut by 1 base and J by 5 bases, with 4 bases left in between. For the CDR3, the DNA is TGCAGTGCTAGAGTGGAAGATACGCAGTATTTT. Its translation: CSARVEDTQYF.

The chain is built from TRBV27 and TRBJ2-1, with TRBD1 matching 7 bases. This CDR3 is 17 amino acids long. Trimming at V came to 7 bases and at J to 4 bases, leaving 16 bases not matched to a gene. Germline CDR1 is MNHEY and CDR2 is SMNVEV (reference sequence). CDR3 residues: CASNLPHETGPYNEQFF. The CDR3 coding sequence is TGTGCCAGCAACTTACCGCATGAGACAGGGCCTTACAATGAGCAGTTCTTC.

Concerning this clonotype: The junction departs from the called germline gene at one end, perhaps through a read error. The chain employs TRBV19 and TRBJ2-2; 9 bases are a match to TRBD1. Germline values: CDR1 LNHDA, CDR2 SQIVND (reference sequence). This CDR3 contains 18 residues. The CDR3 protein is CTSRGQGLFAANTGELFF. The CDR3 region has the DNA TGTACCAGTCGAGGACAGGGGCTCTTTGCCGCGAACACCGGGGAGCTGTTTTTT.

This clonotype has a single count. Here the CDR3 reads CASSLDRGRTDTQYF. DNA for the CDR3: TGTGCCAGCAGCTTGGACAGGGGCAGGACAGATACGCAGTATTTT. The chain joins TRBV5-6 to TRBJ2-3; 7 positions agree with TRBD1. The CDR3 loop spans 15 amino acids. The germline V gene encodes CDR1 SGHDT and CDR2 YYEEEE. With V trimmed by 0 bases and J by 3 bases, 4 bases remained unmatched.

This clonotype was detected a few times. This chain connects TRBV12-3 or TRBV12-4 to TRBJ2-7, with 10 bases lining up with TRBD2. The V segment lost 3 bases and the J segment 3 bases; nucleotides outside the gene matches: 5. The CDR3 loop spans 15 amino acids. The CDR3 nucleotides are TGTGCCAGCAGTTTGTTAAGCGGGGGGGTCTACGAGCAGTACTTC. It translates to CASSLLSGGVYEQYF.

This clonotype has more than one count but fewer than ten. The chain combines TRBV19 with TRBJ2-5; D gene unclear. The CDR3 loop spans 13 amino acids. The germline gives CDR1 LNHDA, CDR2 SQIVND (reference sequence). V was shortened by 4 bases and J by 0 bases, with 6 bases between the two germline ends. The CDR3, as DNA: TGTGCCAGTAGTAAACTGTACCAAGAGACCCAGTACTTC. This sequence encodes CASSKLYQETQYF.

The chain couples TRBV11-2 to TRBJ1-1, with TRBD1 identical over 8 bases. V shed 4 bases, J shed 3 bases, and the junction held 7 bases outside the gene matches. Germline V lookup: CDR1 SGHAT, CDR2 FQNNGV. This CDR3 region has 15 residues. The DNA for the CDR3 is TGTGCCAGCAGCTCTGGACAGGGAGCTGACACTGAAGCTTTCTTT. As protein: CASSSGQGADTEAFF.